The rows below give T cell receptor beta chains drawn from one sample of a study of CD8 T cells in ankylosing spondylitis. One entry per CDR3 protein results from TCRdb running MiXCR on the 5' RACE reads. The table records about 33,000 distinct CDR3 sequences, around 10% of them present only once. The specimen was synovial fluid, either unsorted or a sorted T cell fraction (not recorded which). Receptor source: a male donor with ankylosing spondylitis. CDR3s include the opening cysteine and the closing phenylalanine or tryptophan. D genes are given only for firm matches. Clone size appears in some rows only: once, few, many, or a class for an expanded clone.

V	size	D	J	CDR3	DNA
TRBV7-9	few	-	TRBJ2-2	CASSDSNRVDTGELFF	TGTGCCAGCAGTGATTCCAACAGGGTGGACACCGGGGAGCTGTTTTTT
TRBV7-2	few	-	TRBJ2-5	CASSRTWGVQETQYF	TGTGCCAGCAGCCGTACGTGGGGGGTTCAAGAGACCCAGTACTTC
TRBV20-1	many	-	TRBJ2-1	CSARAEATSSTPTGRDEQFF	TGCAGTGCTAGAGCCGAAGCCACCTCTAGCACACCCACCGGAAGGGATGAGCAGTTCTTC
TRBV28	many	-	TRBJ2-1	CASSLSLVLPYNEQFF	TGTGCCAGCAGTTTATCTCTAGTCCTACCCTACAATGAGCAGTTCTTC
TRBV4-2	few	-	TRBJ2-1	CASSQDRREYEQFF	TGTGCCAGCAGCCAAGATCGGAGGGAGTATGAGCAGTTCTTC
TRBV28	-	-	TRBJ2-7	CASSPHPASYEQYF	TGTGCCAGCAGTCCCCACCCGGCTAGCTACGAGCAGTACTTC
TRBV7-9	many	-	TRBJ1-1	CASSDSGTEAFF	TGTGCCAGCAGCGACTCCGGCACTGAAGCTTTCTTT
TRBV15	-	TRBD1	TRBJ1-1	CATSRPLTRDRGRGTEAFF	TGTGCCACCAGCAGACCTCTAACCCGGGACAGGGGGCGCGGGACTGAAGCTTTCTTT
TRBV7-9	medium-sized	-	TRBJ2-1	CASSQPPTEQFF	TGTGCCAGCAGCCAGCCCCCGACGGAGCAGTTCTTC
TRBV3-1	few	TRBD2	TRBJ2-2	CASSHVPGTSGTGELFF	TGTGCCAGCAGCCATGTCCCCGGGACTAGCGGGACCGGGGAGCTGTTTTTT
TRBV7-6	few	-	TRBJ2-7	CASSLQGGYEQYF	TGTGCCAGCAGCTTACAGGGAGGTTACGAGCAGTACTTC
TRBV20-1	few	-	TRBJ2-7	CSARVYYEQYF	TGCAGTGCTAGAGTATACTACGAGCAGTACTTC
TRBV27	-	-	TRBJ2-3	CASSLHFGRVGTDTQYF	TGTGCCAGCAGTTTACATTTTGGCAGGGTGGGCACAGATACGCAGTATTTT
TRBV10-3	once	TRBD2	TRBJ2-1	CAISPRAGVGVNEQFF	TGTGCCATCAGTCCACGAGCGGGAGTTGGGGTCAATGAGCAGTTCTTC
TRBV4-3	medium-sized	-	TRBJ2-7	CASSHMTGRGYEQYF	TGCGCCAGCAGCCATATGACAGGACGGGGCTACGAGCAGTACTTC
TRBV2	many	TRBD2	TRBJ2-1	CASSEGVAGGPWDEQFF	TGTGCCAGCAGTGAGGGGGTAGCGGGAGGGCCTTGGGATGAGCAGTTCTTC
TRBV12-5	many	-	TRBJ2-1	CASGFDRGGGSYNEQFF	TGTGCTAGTGGTTTCGACAGGGGAGGGGGCTCCTACAATGAGCAGTTCTTC
TRBV11-2	-	-	TRBJ2-5	CASSRIRETQYF	TGTGCCAGCAGCCGCATAAGGGAGACCCAGTACTTC
TRBV4-3	-	TRBD1	TRBJ1-4	CASSRSRTGNSATNEKLFF	TGCGCCAGCAGCCGAAGCAGGACAGGGAACTCTGCAACTAATGAAAAACTGTTTTTT
TRBV7-1	many	TRBD1	TRBJ2-1	CASSSTLSRTGGRVSSYNEQFF	TGTGCCAGCAGCTCAACCCTCTCGCGGACAGGGGGCCGAGTAAGCTCCTACAATGAGCAGTTCTTC
TRBV24-1	-	-	TRBJ2-5	CATSDWGLGHQETQYF	TGTGCCACCAGTGATTGGGGGCTAGGACACCAAGAGACCCAGTACTTC
TRBV7-8	-	-	TRBJ2-3	CASSLISSSDTQYF	TGTGCCAGCAGCTTGATTAGCTCCTCGGATACGCAGTATTTT
TRBV12-3/TRBV12-4	-	-	TRBJ1-5	CAPFWQNPRNHFRCQVQHF	TGTGCCCCCTTCTGGCAGAACCCCCGCAACCACTTCCGCTGTCAAGTCCAGCATTTT
TRBV5-1	few	TRBD2	TRBJ2-3	CASSQYGLAGTTTDTQYF	TGCGCCAGCAGCCAATACGGACTAGCGGGCACTACCACAGATACGCAGTATTTT
TRBV28	-	TRBD1	TRBJ1-5	CASSSDRGLFQPQHF	TGTGCCAGCAGTTCCGACAGGGGGCTCTTTCAGCCCCAGCATTTT
TRBV19	few	-	TRBJ2-1	CASSDHKRRYNEQFF	TGTGCCAGTAGTGACCACAAGCGGCGGTACAATGAGCAGTTCTTC
TRBV12-3/TRBV12-4	many	-	TRBJ2-3	CASRGIIRGTDTQYF	TGTGCCAGCAGGGGCATAATCCGGGGCACAGATACGCAGTATTTT
TRBV6-2/TRBV6-3	-	-	TRBJ2-4	CASSGRTENIQYF	TGTGCCAGCAGTGGTAGGACGGAAAACATTCAGTACTTC
TRBV11-2	few	-	TRBJ2-1	CASSLVTPGEEQFF	TGTGCCAGCAGCTTAGTGACCCCGGGAGAGGAGCAGTTCTTC
TRBV29-1	many	-	TRBJ2-2	CSGLLDPNTGELFF	TGCAGCGGCTTGTTGGATCCTAACACCGGGGAGCTGTTTTTT
TRBV12-3/TRBV12-4	few	-	TRBJ2-5	CASSLTLEDQETQYF	TGTGCCAGCAGTCTGACGCTAGAGGACCAAGAGACCCAGTACTTC
TRBV13	-	TRBD1	TRBJ1-2	CASSEGQGSYGYTF	TGTGCCAGCAGCGAGGGACAGGGAAGCTATGGCTACACCTTC
TRBV11-1	-	TRBD1	TRBJ1-1	CASSLTTGWGTEAFF	TGTGCCAGCAGCCTAACGACAGGGTGGGGCACTGAAGCTTTCTTT
TRBV5-1	few	-	TRBJ2-7	CASSLDAGTVKTYEQYF	TGCGCCAGCAGCTTGGACGCCGGGACGGTTAAGACCTACGAGCAGTACTTC
TRBV29-1	many	-	TRBJ2-1	CSAGVASEQFF	TGCAGCGCGGGTGTGGCTTCTGAGCAGTTCTTC
TRBV2	-	-	TRBJ2-5	CASSEGTQETQYF	TGTGCCAGCAGTGAGGGAACACAAGAGACCCAGTACTTC
TRBV12-3/TRBV12-4	-	TRBD1	TRBJ2-3	CASSPPTGGASDTQYF	TGTGCCAGCAGCCCCCCGACAGGGGGCGCTTCAGATACGCAGTATTTT
TRBV5-1	few	TRBD2	TRBJ2-7	CASSLILAGIYEQYF	TGCGCCAGCAGCTTGATACTAGCGGGGATCTACGAGCAGTACTTC
TRBV10-3	many	TRBD1	TRBJ2-7	CAISESFDRASHEQYF	TGTGCCATCAGTGAGTCCTTCGACAGGGCTTCCCACGAGCAGTACTTC
TRBV28	few	-	TRBJ2-7	CASSPAVRRSAYEQYF	TGTGCCAGCAGTCCCGCTGTCCGGAGGTCGGCCTACGAGCAGTACTTC
TRBV29-1	few	-	TRBJ2-2	CSVEGQPGTGELFF	TGCAGCGTTGAAGGGCAGCCTGGGACCGGGGAGCTGTTTTTT
TRBV5-1	many	TRBD2	TRBJ2-1	CASSSRLAGGVEQFF	TGCGCCAGCAGCTCTCGACTAGCGGGAGGTGTTGAGCAGTTCTTC
TRBV27	many	-	TRBJ2-7	CASSLTGPYEQYF	TGTGCCAGCAGTTTAACCGGGCCGTACGAGCAGTACTTC
TRBV20-1	few	TRBD1	TRBJ1-4	CSARPARQGSTNEKLFF	TGCAGTGCTAGACCAGCCAGACAGGGGTCAACTAATGAAAAACTGTTTTTT
TRBV27	many	-	TRBJ1-5	CASSPADSNQPQHF	TGTGCCAGCAGCCCGGCGGATAGCAATCAGCCCCAGCATTTT
TRBV20-1	few	TRBD2	TRBJ2-3	CSATAYREGLSDTQYF	TGCAGTGCAACAGCGTACCGGGAGGGCCTGTCAGATACGCAGTATTTT
TRBV29-1	many	-	TRBJ1-2	CSVMDAYGYTF	TGCAGCGTCATGGACGCCTATGGCTACACCTTC
TRBV5-1	-	TRBD2	TRBJ2-1	CASSLGGRLAGIDEQFF	TGCGCCAGCAGCTTGGGGGGCCGACTAGCGGGAATTGATGAGCAGTTCTTC
TRBV10-3	many	TRBD1	TRBJ2-7	CAITPNRDSYEQYF	TGTGCCATCACCCCCAACCGGGACAGCTACGAGCAGTACTTC
TRBV14	-	-	TRBJ2-6	CASSQVGTGANVLTF	TGTGCCAGCAGCCAAGTCGGAACTGGGGCCAACGTCCTGACTTTC
TRBV29-1	few	-	TRBJ2-5	CSVAGTIQETQYF	TGCAGCGTTGCCGGGACCATCCAAGAGACCCAGTACTTC
TRBV7-9	few	-	TRBJ2-6	CASSFMTTVSGANVLTF	TGTGCCAGCAGCTTCATGACCACAGTCTCTGGGGCCAACGTCCTGACTTTC
TRBV28	-	-	TRBJ1-4	CASSRTSTNEKLFF	TGTGCCAGCAGTAGAACCTCAACTAATGAAAAACTGTTTTTT